This TCR beta chain was observed in a study of vaccination and CD4 T cells after COVID-19. The wider study: Ranging from 14 to 241, the interval between dose two and post-vaccine sampling had a median of roughly 2.5 months. The stimulating agents, overlapping spike peptides, came from SARS-CoV-2, HCoV-NL63, HCoV-OC43 and HCoV-229E.

Treatment noted: approximately nine-day PBMC culture with coronavirus spike peptide pools or control peptides (ViraFEST assay). CD4+ T cells of the unexposed donor were collected before the COVID-19 pandemic (2011-2018). Culture proceeded for roughly ten days, and CD4+ T cells were then isolated by negative selection. The CDR3 length is 14 residues. Trimming stripped 6 bases from V and 5 bases from J, with 14 bases between. Germline values: CDR1 MNHEY, CDR2 SVGEGT. Details on this clonotype: The antigen is unknown.

Cultured CD4+ T cell DNA was sequenced using the Oncomine TCR Beta short-read assay. The source of extracted genomic DNA was cultured CD4+ T cells. TCRdb redid the calling of the PCR reads with MiXCR, one entry per CDR3 protein. The sample consists of roughly 10,000 distinct CDR3 sequences, approximately 29% of them appearing once. The specimen sequenced was CD4+ T cells from blood, cultured in vitro. This sequence originates from a human donor in good health. The V call is TRBV6-2 or TRBV6-3, the J call TRBJ2-1, with D possibly TRBD2 on 6 matching bases. The CDR3 spells CASRREGGDNEQFF. The CDR3 nucleotides are TGTGCCAGCAGACGAGAGGGAGGAGACAATGAGCAGTTCTTC.